Listed below are T cell receptor beta chains from one sample, sequenced in a study of molecular identifiers for immune sequencing clone quantification. One entry per CDR3 protein, called by TCRdb with MiXCR from the PCR reads. In the table there are about 630,000 distinct CDR3 sequences, about 25% of which are singletons. The specimen was naive CD8+ T cells from blood, with Jurkat cell RNA spiked in. These receptors were taken from a human donor in good health. Some libraries in this study had Jurkat cell RNA spiked in. Each CDR3 is given with its conserved first and last residue. D genes are given only for firm matches. The size entry is marked missing in some rows and otherwise reads once, few, many or a size class.

size	V	D	length	J	CDR3	DNA
-	TRBV12-3/TRBV12-4	-	12	TRBJ1-2	CASCGDEYGYTF	TGTGCCAGCTGTGGGGATGAGTACGGCTACACCTTC
-	TRBV29-1	-	14	TRBJ2-7	CSVETGTGTCEPYF	TGCAGCGTTGAGACCGGGACCGGCACCTGCGAGCCGTACTTC
many	TRBV6-6	-	12	TRBJ2-5	CASGGPQETQYF	TGTGCCAGCGGGGGGCCTCAAGAGACCCAGTACTTC
few	TRBV19	-	12	TRBJ2-1	CASSIGFSFWVF	TGTGCCAGTAGTATCGGTTTTAGCTTTTGGGTCTTC
-	TRBV20-1	-	13	TRBJ2-7	CSARDTATYEQYF	TGCAGTGCCCGGGACACGGCTACCTACGAGCAGTACTTC
few	TRBV7-9	-	15	TRBJ1-5	CASSSPFGSGQPQHF	TGTGCCAGCAGCTCTCCATTCGGTTCGGGTCAGCCCCAGCATTTT
-	TRBV15	TRBD2	16	TRBJ2-3	CATREITSGHTDTQYF	TGTGCCACCAGAGAGATCACTAGCGGCCACACAGATACGCAGTATTTT
-	TRBV7-9	TRBD2	17	TRBJ2-7	CASRMGLAGGRVDEQYF	TGTGCCAGCAGGATGGGACTAGCGGGGGGGCGAGTCGACGAGCAGTACTTC
-	TRBV7-9	TRBD2	18	TRBJ2-1	CASSLRSSGEPTNNERFF	TGTGCCAGCAGCTTAAGATCTAGCGGAGAACCTACGAACAATGAGCGGTTCTTC
many	TRBV10-3	TRBD1	15	TRBJ2-5	CAISEKRTGEETQYF	TGTGCCATCAGTGAAAAAAGGACAGGGGAAGAGACCCAGTACTTC
few	TRBV7-9	-	13	TRBJ2-5	CASSLEVVGTQYF	TGTGCCAGCAGCTTAGAAGTAGTAGGGACCCAGTACTTC
many	TRBV6-2/TRBV6-3	-	14	TRBJ2-7	CASSYKRGPYEQYF	TGTGCCAGCAGTTACAAAAGGGGACCCTACGAGCAGTACTTC
few	TRBV27	TRBD1	14	TRBJ2-2	CASSFRDSTGELFF	TGTGCCAGCAGTTTTAGGGACAGCACCGGGGAGCTGTTTTTT
few	TRBV7-9	-	16	TRBJ2-1	CASSLARPPPYNEQFF	TGTGCCAGCAGCTTAGCGCGGCCGCCACCCTACAATGAGCAGTTCTTC
-	TRBV12-3/TRBV12-4	TRBD2	15	TRBJ2-2	CASSLRLAGTGELFF	TGTGCCAGCAGTTTGAGGCTAGCGGGGACCGGGGAGCTGTTTTTT
-	TRBV20-1	TRBD2	15	TRBJ2-7	CSARDPRGGPYAPYF	TGCAGTGCTAGAGATCCCCGCGGGGGGCCCTACGCGCCGTACTTC
few	TRBV19	-	13	TRBJ2-1	CASSISGNNEQFF	TGTGCCAGTAGTATATCAGGGAACAATGAGCAGTTCTTC
few	TRBV7-9	TRBD1	14	TRBJ1-1	CASSAPTGYPEAFF	TGTGCCAGCAGCGCCCCGACAGGGTACCCTGAAGCTTTCTTT
-	TRBV7-9	-	14	TRBJ2-7	CASSLGVRTYEQYF	TGTGCCAGCAGCTTGGGGGTTAGGACCTACGAGCAGTACTTC
-	TRBV27	-	13	TRBJ2-7	CASSLSERYEQYF	TGTGCCAGCAGTTTATCGGAAAGGTACGAGCAGTACTTC
many	TRBV7-2	-	15	TRBJ2-1	CASSLDGSLLYEQFF	TGTGCCAGCAGCTTAGACGGGAGCCTTCTCTATGAGCAGTTCTTC
few	TRBV19	TRBD1	14	TRBJ2-5	CASSSGQGGETQYF	TGTGCCAGTAGTAGCGGACAGGGGGGAGAGACCCAGTACTTC
few	TRBV28	TRBD1	16	TRBJ1-2	CASSPTGTGGGYGYTF	TGTGCCAGCAGCCCTACCGGGACAGGGGGCGGCTATGGCTACACCTTC
few	TRBV30	-	12	TRBJ2-1	CAWGRLGDEQFF	TGTGCCTGGGGCCGTCTGGGGGATGAGCAGTTCTTC
-	TRBV7-9	-	15	TRBJ1-2	CASSLATGPYYGYTF	TGTGCCAGCAGCTTAGCGACAGGACCCTACTATGGCTACACCTTC
many	TRBV10-3	-	13	TRBJ1-6	CAISPGDNSPLHF	TGTGCCATCAGTCCGGGGGATAATTCACCCCTCCACTTT
many	TRBV5-1	TRBD1	14	TRBJ2-7	CASSLAQGANEQYF	TGCGCCAGCAGCTTGGCCCAGGGGGCTAACGAGCAGTACTTC
-	TRBV5-1	-	13	TRBJ1-1	CASSLEQNTEASF	TGCGCCAGCAGCTTGGAGCAGAACACTGAAGCTTCCTTT
-	TRBV27	-	15	TRBJ2-7	CASSPSWGAPSEQYF	TGTGCCAGCAGTCCATCCTGGGGGGCCCCCTCCGAGCAGTACTTC
few	TRBV7-8	-	12	TRBJ1-1	CASSSGTHEAFF	TGTGCCAGCAGCTCAGGGACACATGAAGCTTTCTTT
once	TRBV6-6	-	14	TRBJ1-1	CASRALRGNTAAFF	TGTGCCAGCCGTGCCTTGAGGGGGAACACTGCAGCTTTCTTT
-	TRBV12-3/TRBV12-4	-	16	TRBJ2-3	CASSSRTVGVKDTQYF	TGTGCCAGCAGTTCAAGGACAGTGGGCGTGAAAGATACGCAGTATTTT
-	TRBV19	TRBD2	18	TRBJ2-1	CASSITSAGGSSYNEQFF	TGTGCCAGTAGTATAACATCAGCGGGAGGGAGCTCCTACAATGAGCAGTTCTTC
few	TRBV28	TRBD1	18	TRBJ2-2	CAIPQTNEQGDETGELFF	TGTGCCATCCCCCAGACCAACGAACAGGGGGATGAGACCGGGGAGCTGTTTTTT
few	TRBV24-1	-	12	TRBJ2-1	CATGRGNDEQFF	TGTGCCACGGGGAGGGGGAACGATGAGCAGTTCTTC
-	TRBV28	-	18	TRBJ2-7	CASSLLNSGGPKADEQYF	TGTGCCAGCAGTTTATTGAATTCGGGCGGGCCAAAAGCGGACGAGCAGTACTTC
many	TRBV29-1	-	14	TRBJ2-3	CSVAGGRKTDTQYF	TGCAGCGTTGCCGGGGGGCGCAAAACAGATACGCAGTATTTT
-	TRBV19	TRBD2	13	TRBJ2-7	CASSMAGGYEQYF	TGTGCCAGTAGTATGGCGGGGGGCTACGAGCAGTACTTC